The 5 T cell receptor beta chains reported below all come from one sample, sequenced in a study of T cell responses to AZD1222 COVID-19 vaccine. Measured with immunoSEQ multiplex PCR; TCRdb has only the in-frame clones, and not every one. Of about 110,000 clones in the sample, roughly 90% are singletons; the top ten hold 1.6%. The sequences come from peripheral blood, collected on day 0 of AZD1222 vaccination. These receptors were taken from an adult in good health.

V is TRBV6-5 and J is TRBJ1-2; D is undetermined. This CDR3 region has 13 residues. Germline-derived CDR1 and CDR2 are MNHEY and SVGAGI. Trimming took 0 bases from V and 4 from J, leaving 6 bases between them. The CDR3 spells CASSYSLSYGYTF. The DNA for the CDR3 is TGTGCCAGCAGTTACTCGTTGAGCTATGGCTACACCTTC.

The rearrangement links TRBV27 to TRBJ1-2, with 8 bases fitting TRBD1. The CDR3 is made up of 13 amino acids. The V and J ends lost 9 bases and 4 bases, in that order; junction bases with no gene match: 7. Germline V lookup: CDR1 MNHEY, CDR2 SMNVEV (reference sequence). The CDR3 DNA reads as TGTGCCAGTTGGACAGGGATATTCTATGGCTACACCTTC. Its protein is CASWTGIFYGYTF.

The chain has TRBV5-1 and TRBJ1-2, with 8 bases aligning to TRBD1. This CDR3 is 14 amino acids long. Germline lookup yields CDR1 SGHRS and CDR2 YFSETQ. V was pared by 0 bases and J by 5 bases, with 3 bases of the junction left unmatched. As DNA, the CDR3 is TGCGCCAGCAGCTTGGGACAGGGGCCTTATGGCTACACCTTC. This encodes CASSLGQGPYGYTF.

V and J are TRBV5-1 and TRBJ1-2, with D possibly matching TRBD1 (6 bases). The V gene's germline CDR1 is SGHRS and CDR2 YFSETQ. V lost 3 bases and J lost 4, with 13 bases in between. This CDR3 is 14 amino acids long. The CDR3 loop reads CASSSGQNIYGYTF. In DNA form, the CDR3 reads TGCGCCAGCAGCTCCGGACAGAATATCTATGGCTACACCTTC.

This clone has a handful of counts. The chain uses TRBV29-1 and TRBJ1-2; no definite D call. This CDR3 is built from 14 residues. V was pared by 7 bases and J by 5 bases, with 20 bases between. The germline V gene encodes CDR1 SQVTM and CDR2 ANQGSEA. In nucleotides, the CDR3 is TGCAGCGGGGAGGATCCGGGTGATGGGTATGGCTACACCTTC. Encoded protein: CSGEDPGDGYGYTF.